A selection of T cell receptor beta chains follows, all from one sample in a study of T cells in Graves' hyperthyroidism and ophthalmopathy. TCRdb reprocessed the multiplex PCR reads via MiXCR and lists one record per CDR3 protein. Of 550,000 to 800,000 distinct CDR3 sequences listed, about 16% were seen once; the top ten hold approximately 8%. Source material: blood. The receptor set was obtained from a man between 18 and 29 years old with Graves' hyperthyroidism. Each CDR3 is given with its conserved first and last residue. Each record gives: J gene, V gene, CDR3 protein.

j_call: TRBJ2-3
v_call: TRBV9
cdr3_aa: CASSPSGRVTDTQYF

j_call: TRBJ2-7
v_call: TRBV28
cdr3_aa: CASSPHGVASYEQYF

j_call: TRBJ2-2
v_call: TRBV7-6
cdr3_aa: CASSLQLRELYTGELFF

j_call: TRBJ2-7
v_call: TRBV25-1
cdr3_aa: CASSETVNTYEQYF

j_call: TRBJ2-1
v_call: TRBV7-2
cdr3_aa: CASSLRYGLAAGDEQFF

j_call: TRBJ2-7
v_call: TRBV20-1
cdr3_aa: CSAEQRGRLYEQYF

j_call: TRBJ2-5
v_call: TRBV28
cdr3_aa: CASKWAVTGTQYF

j_call: TRBJ2-1
v_call: TRBV15
cdr3_aa: CATSRASGSNEQFF

j_call: TRBJ1-5
v_call: TRBV2
cdr3_aa: CASCRTALCSNQPQHF

j_call: TRBJ2-1
v_call: TRBV10-1
cdr3_aa: CASSPGLPPSYNEQFF

j_call: TRBJ1-5
v_call: TRBV10-3
cdr3_aa: CAISGDGSNQPQHF

j_call: TRBJ1-2
v_call: TRBV29-1
cdr3_aa: CSVEDGSGGPNYGYTF

j_call: TRBJ2-3
v_call: TRBV19
cdr3_aa: CASRRDTLLYDTQYF

j_call: TRBJ2-7
v_call: TRBV2
cdr3_aa: CASCTGQGMHEQYF

j_call: TRBJ2-1
v_call: TRBV19
cdr3_aa: CATLKLNEQFF

j_call: TRBJ1-5
v_call: TRBV18
cdr3_aa: CASSPSQGGNQPQHF

j_call: TRBJ1-4
v_call: TRBV28
cdr3_aa: CASRSTGWNEKLFF

j_call: TRBJ1-2
v_call: TRBV29-1
cdr3_aa: CSGRDMLGYTF

j_call: TRBJ2-7
v_call: TRBV20-1
cdr3_aa: CSARDIPYEQYF

j_call: TRBJ1-4
v_call: TRBV12-3/TRBV12-4
cdr3_aa: CASSLGGKPNEKLFF

j_call: TRBJ1-6
v_call: TRBV3-1
cdr3_aa: CASSQGRDIRLHF

j_call: TRBJ1-1
v_call: TRBV20-1
cdr3_aa: CSATVTGGHTEAFF

j_call: TRBJ2-1
v_call: TRBV28
cdr3_aa: CASSLAGEKAYNEQFF

j_call: TRBJ2-5
v_call: TRBV7-2
cdr3_aa: CASSSRRLKETQYF

j_call: TRBJ2-1
v_call: TRBV20-1
cdr3_aa: CSARDGGEQFF

j_call: TRBJ2-7
v_call: TRBV20-1
cdr3_aa: CSANPGQGITYEQYF

j_call: TRBJ2-1
v_call: TRBV12-3/TRBV12-4
cdr3_aa: CASSFLLLGANEQFF

j_call: TRBJ2-2
v_call: TRBV6-8
cdr3_aa: CASSPFGKQNTGELFF

j_call: TRBJ2-5
v_call: TRBV2
cdr3_aa: CASRRTGSQETQYF

j_call: TRBJ2-1
v_call: TRBV6-1
cdr3_aa: CASSPGLASYNEQFF

j_call: TRBJ1-1
v_call: TRBV19
cdr3_aa: CVSTMPPGQGTPEAFF

j_call: TRBJ1-5
v_call: TRBV11-1
cdr3_aa: CASSLSGRPQHF

j_call: TRBJ2-3
v_call: TRBV20-1
cdr3_aa: CSAKANSYTDTQYF

j_call: TRBJ2-1
v_call: TRBV28
cdr3_aa: CASSFPGGSSYNEQFF

j_call: TRBJ2-3
v_call: TRBV11-3
cdr3_aa: CASSLGRFTDTQYF

j_call: TRBJ1-5
v_call: TRBV20-1
cdr3_aa: CSARDFGGLSNQPQHF

j_call: TRBJ1-2
v_call: TRBV6-1
cdr3_aa: CASSEPPRPGQNGYTF

j_call: TRBJ2-7
v_call: TRBV10-3
cdr3_aa: CATVGSLVLNEQYF

j_call: TRBJ2-7
v_call: TRBV10-3
cdr3_aa: CATESGTRTSYEQYF

j_call: TRBJ1-5
v_call: TRBV11-2
cdr3_aa: CASSRIPGSNQPQHF

j_call: TRBJ1-1
v_call: TRBV6-1
cdr3_aa: CASSRGAAEAFF

j_call: TRBJ2-3
v_call: TRBV5-5
cdr3_aa: CASSEGLAGYSRDTQYF